The 9 T cell receptor beta chains presented below share a single source sample, sequenced in a study of blood T cell repertoires in COVID-19. Sequencing used immunoSEQ multiplex PCR; TCRdb keeps in-frame clones, though not all of them. The data show hundreds of thousands of clones, nearly 90% seen once. Material for sequencing was peripheral blood. These receptors were collected from a human donor in a cohort sampled during active COVID-19.

CDR3 residues: CASSPGLAGDRQFF. CDR3 nucleotide sequence: TGTGCCAGCAGCCCGGGACTAGCGGGGGATCGGCAGTTCTTC. The genes are TRBV11-3 and TRBJ2-1, with 14 bases identical to TRBD2. The CDR3 has 14 residues. J gave up 12 bases and V 5 bases, and 6 bases lay outside the gene matches. Germline V gene sequence: CDR1 SGHNT, CDR2 YENEEA.

V usage is TRBV30 and J usage is TRBJ2-7; 9 nucleotides agree with TRBD1. V shed 3 bases and J 5 bases; nucleotides not matched to a gene: 14. The germline V gene encodes CDR1 GTSNPN and CDR2 SVGIG (reference sequence). This CDR3 is 16 amino acids long. The DNA for the CDR3 is TGTGCCTGGAGCAAGGGACAGGGAGGTAGCATCGACGAGCAGTACTTC. Its translation: CAWSKGQGGSIDEQYF.

The rearrangement uses TRBV30 and TRBJ1-1; no firm D call. CDR1 and CDR2 (germline): GTSNPN, SVGIG (reference sequence). With 7 bases removed from V and 5 bases from J, the gap between germline ends came to 17 bases. The CDR3 contains 13 residues. The CDR3 is CASQFLGPTEAFF. DNA of the CDR3: TGTGCCTCACAATTTTTGGGCCCAACTGAAGCTTTCTTT.

The rearrangement uses TRBV19 and TRBJ2-7; D is perhaps TRBD1 (6 bases). CDR1 and CDR2 from the germline V gene are LNHDA and SQIVND (reference sequence). Trimming stripped 6 bases from V and 0 bases from J, with 27 bases between. The CDR3 is 19 amino acids. The CDR3 DNA reads TGTGCCAGTAGCCCACTACAGAAAATCCCGGGACACAGCTCCTACGAGCAGTACTTC. It codes for CASSPLQKIPGHSSYEQYF.

The chain couples TRBV7-6 to TRBJ2-3, with 7 positions matching TRBD2. Germline values: CDR1 SGHVS, CDR2 FNYEAQ. The CDR3 runs to 16 residues. Trimming at V came to 4 bases and at J to 1 base, leaving 8 bases not matched to a gene. CDR3 in DNA: TGTGCCAGCAGCTCCGCCGGGCTAGCGGGCACAGATACGCAGTATTTT. This gives the protein CASSSAGLAGTDTQYF.

The V gene is TRBV4-3, the J gene TRBJ2-7; the match to TRBD2 covers 9 bases. Germline assignment: CDR1 LGHNA and CDR2 YSLEER. The CDR3 is made up of 16 amino acids. V lost 0 bases, J lost 2 bases, and 5 bases stayed unmatched. The CDR3 loop reads CASSQDWTSVAYEQYF. The CDR3 DNA sequence: TGCGCCAGCAGCCAAGACTGGACTAGCGTTGCCTACGAGCAGTACTTC.

This clone was counted a single time. The rearrangement joins TRBV19 to TRBJ1-4; the match to TRBD1 covers 11 bases. Per the germline V gene, CDR1 is LNHDA and CDR2 is SQIVND (reference sequence). After removal of 7 bases from V and 8 bases from J, the junction contained 3 bases not matched to a gene. The CDR3 contains 13 residues. The CDR3 spells CASKGQGVEKLFF. DNA for the CDR3: TGTGCCAGTAAGGGACAGGGGGTGGAAAAACTGTTTTTT.

The chain joins TRBV28 to TRBJ1-1, with 9 nucleotides matching TRBD1. Germline assignment: CDR1 MDHEN and CDR2 SYDVKM. This CDR3 has 15 amino acids. The V and J ends lost 7 bases and 5 bases, in that order; junction bases with no gene match: 11. The CDR3 reads CASTSIQGAPTEAFF. For the CDR3, the DNA is TGTGCCAGCACCTCAATACAGGGGGCGCCAACTGAAGCTTTCTTT.

This chain uses TRBV19 with TRBJ2-1, with TRBD2 identical over 10 bases. The trim removed 2 bases at V and 7 bases at J, leaving 14 bases unmatched. The CDR3 sequence is 18 residues long. Germline CDR1 is LNHDA and CDR2 is SQIVND (reference sequence). The CDR3 DNA is TGTGCCAGTAGTATAAGCCCGCCCAGCGGGAGGGCCGAAAATGAGCAGTTCTTC. Amino acids: CASSISPPSGRAENEQFF. The whole variable domain, filled in from reference TRBV19 and TRBJ2-1, reads DGGITQSPKYLFRKEGQNVTLSCEQNLNHDAMYWYRQDPGQGLRLIYYSQIVNDFQKGDIAEGYSVSREKKESFPLTVTSAQKNPTAFYLCASSISPPSGRAENEQFFGPGTRLTVL.